These T cell receptor beta chains were read from a single sample in a study of cytomegalovirus exposure and HLA in healthy donors. Sequencing used immunoSEQ multiplex PCR; TCRdb keeps in-frame clones, though not all of them. The sample yields about 80,000 clones, roughly three quarters seen once. The sequenced material came from PBMCs. The receptor set was obtained from a woman aged 40 to 55 in good health and CMV-seropositive. CDR3s include the opening cysteine and the closing phenylalanine or tryptophan. D genes are given only for firm matches. Some rows have no size entry. The others give once, few or many, or a class for an expanded clone.

j_call: TRBJ2-1; clone_size: -; d_call: TRBD2; v_call: TRBV5-1; cdr3_aa: CASSLGGTSGGNNEQFF; cdr3_nt: TGCGCCAGCAGCTTGGGAGGGACTAGCGGGGGCAACAATGAGCAGTTCTTC
j_call: TRBJ2-1; clone_size: once; d_call: -; v_call: TRBV30; cdr3_aa: CAWSPRDEQFF; cdr3_nt: TGTGCCTGGAGCCCCCGAGATGAGCAGTTCTTC
j_call: TRBJ1-1; clone_size: -; d_call: TRBD1; v_call: TRBV5-8; cdr3_aa: CASRRDREAFF; cdr3_nt: TGTGCCAGCAGACGGGACAGGGAAGCTTTCTTT
j_call: TRBJ2-4; clone_size: -; d_call: -; v_call: TRBV27; cdr3_aa: CASSAQGGPKNIQYF; cdr3_nt: TGTGCCAGCAGTGCACAGGGTGGGCCCAAAAACATTCAGTACTTC
j_call: TRBJ1-3; clone_size: -; d_call: -; v_call: TRBV5-1; cdr3_aa: CASSRGGESSRGSIYF; cdr3_nt: TGCGCCAGCAGCCGAGGGGGAGAGAGTTCCCGTGGGTCCATATATTTT
j_call: TRBJ1-2; clone_size: -; d_call: -; v_call: TRBV11-2; cdr3_aa: CASSDSGSQGSIIYGYTF; cdr3_nt: TGTGCCAGCAGCGATTCAGGTTCTCAGGGCTCCATAATCTATGGCTACACCTTC
j_call: TRBJ2-2; clone_size: -; d_call: -; v_call: TRBV9; cdr3_aa: CASSVEVGGFGELFF; cdr3_nt: TGTGCCAGCAGCGTAGAGGTTGGGGGGTTCGGGGAGCTGTTTTTT
j_call: TRBJ1-2; clone_size: -; d_call: -; v_call: TRBV28; cdr3_aa: CASSTSYYGYTF; cdr3_nt: TGTGCCAGCAGCACTAGTTACTATGGCTACACCTTC
j_call: TRBJ2-7; clone_size: -; d_call: TRBD1; v_call: TRBV11-2; cdr3_aa: CASSWGQGGTYEQYF; cdr3_nt: TGTGCCAGCAGCTGGGGACAGGGAGGAACCTACGAGCAGTACTTC
j_call: TRBJ2-3; clone_size: -; d_call: TRBD1; v_call: TRBV5-1; cdr3_aa: CASSLDPPGQGAVDTQYF; cdr3_nt: TGCGCCAGCAGCTTGGACCCCCCTGGACAGGGGGCGGTAGATACGCAGTATTTT
j_call: TRBJ1-1; clone_size: -; d_call: TRBD1; v_call: TRBV28; cdr3_aa: CASSLRDRDTEAFF; cdr3_nt: TGTGCCAGCAGTTTACGGGACAGGGACACTGAAGCTTTCTTT
j_call: TRBJ1-3; clone_size: -; d_call: TRBD1; v_call: TRBV18; cdr3_aa: CASSPAGTGAFSIYF; cdr3_nt: TGTGCCAGCTCCCCGGCCGGGACAGGCGCATTCTCCATATATTTT
j_call: TRBJ2-3; clone_size: few; d_call: TRBD2; v_call: TRBV5-1; cdr3_aa: CASSLRLAGGADTQYF; cdr3_nt: TGCGCCAGCAGCCTCCGACTAGCGGGGGGGGCAGATACGCAGTATTTT
j_call: TRBJ1-2; clone_size: -; d_call: -; v_call: TRBV28; cdr3_aa: CASSLGGGNYGYTF; cdr3_nt: TGTGCCAGCAGTTTGGGAGGCGGTAACTATGGCTACACCTTC
j_call: TRBJ1-6; clone_size: -; d_call: -; v_call: TRBV5-1; cdr3_aa: CASSLGAINGELALHF; cdr3_nt: TGCGCCAGCAGCTTAGGGGCCATCAACGGCGAGCTAGCCCTCCACTTT
j_call: TRBJ2-7; clone_size: -; d_call: -; v_call: TRBV15; cdr3_aa: CATSIDGTYEQYF; cdr3_nt: TGTGCCACCAGCATTGACGGGACCTACGAGCAGTACTTC
j_call: TRBJ2-7; clone_size: once; d_call: TRBD2; v_call: TRBV30; cdr3_aa: CAWSVELGTSRQYEQYF; cdr3_nt: TGTGCCTGGAGTGTAGAATTAGGGACTAGCCGTCAGTACGAGCAGTACTTC
j_call: TRBJ1-1; clone_size: few; d_call: -; v_call: TRBV30; cdr3_aa: CAWEGVAGTEAFF; cdr3_nt: TGTGCCTGGGAAGGGGTGGCGGGGACTGAAGCTTTCTTT
j_call: TRBJ2-7; clone_size: -; d_call: TRBD2; v_call: TRBV6-6; cdr3_aa: CASSLPAGVGDEQYF; cdr3_nt: TGTGCCAGCAGCTTACCGGCGGGAGTTGGGGACGAGCAGTACTTC
j_call: TRBJ1-1; clone_size: -; d_call: -; v_call: TRBV2; cdr3_aa: CASSDSQLEAFF; cdr3_nt: TGTGCCAGCAGTGATAGCCAACTAGAAGCTTTCTTT